What follows are 4 T cell receptor beta chains derived from one specimen sequenced in a study of vaccination and CD4 T cells after COVID-19. Indicated treatment: roughly 10-day PBMC culture with coronavirus spike peptide pools or control peptides (ViraFEST assay). With the Oncomine TCR Beta short-read assay, DNA from cultured CD4+ T cells was sequenced. TCRdb independently ran MiXCR on the PCR reads; one entry per CDR3 protein. The sample has tens of thousands of distinct CDR3 sequences; around 43% are singletons. The antigens these receptors bind are not known. The sequenced material came from CD4+ T cells from blood, cultured in vitro. The origin of the receptors is a human donor who had recovered from COVID-19.

This clonotype was observed a handful of times. V is TRBV24-1 and J is TRBJ1-5; TRBD1 matches at 8 bases. The CDR3 is 15 residues long. V was pared by 2 bases and J by 2 bases, with 1 base of the junction left unmatched. Germline CDR1 is KGHDR and CDR2 is SFDVKD. The CDR3 sequence: CATSDSTGGNQPQHF. The CDR3 region has the DNA TGTGCCACCAGTGATTCGACAGGGGGCAATCAGCCCCAGCATTTT.

The rearrangement links TRBV6-1 to TRBJ2-6; 9 bases match TRBD2. The CDR3 length is 20 residues. The germline V gene has CDR1 MNHNS and CDR2 SASEGT. The ends lost 7 bases at V and 5 bases at J; junction bases unmatched: 21. CDR3 coding DNA: TGTGCCAGCAAATCCCTGTCTCTAGCGGGAAAAAATCTGAGGGCCAACGTCCTGACTTTC. This gives the protein CASKSLSLAGKNLRANVLTF.

The chain uses TRBV20-1 and TRBJ1-2; D is ambiguous. The germline gives CDR1 DFQATT, CDR2 SNEGSKA (reference sequence). The V end was cut by 0 bases, the J end by 5 bases, with 13 bases between. The CDR3 covers 14 residues. CDR3 bases: TGCAGTGCTAGAGAAAGACCTGTGGGGTATGGCTACACCTTC. It is translated as CSARERPVGYGYTF.

This sequence joins TRBV29-1 and TRBJ1-6; TRBD1 is a possible D gene (5 bases). CDR1 is SQVTM, CDR2 ANQGSEA, per germline. The CDR3 is made up of 14 amino acids. The V and J ends lost 7 bases and 16 bases respectively, with 26 bases between them. Here the CDR3 DNA reads TGCAGCGGAGCCCCCGGGGGTAAAAGGGTGCAACTCCACTTT. Protein product: CSGAPGGKRVQLHF.